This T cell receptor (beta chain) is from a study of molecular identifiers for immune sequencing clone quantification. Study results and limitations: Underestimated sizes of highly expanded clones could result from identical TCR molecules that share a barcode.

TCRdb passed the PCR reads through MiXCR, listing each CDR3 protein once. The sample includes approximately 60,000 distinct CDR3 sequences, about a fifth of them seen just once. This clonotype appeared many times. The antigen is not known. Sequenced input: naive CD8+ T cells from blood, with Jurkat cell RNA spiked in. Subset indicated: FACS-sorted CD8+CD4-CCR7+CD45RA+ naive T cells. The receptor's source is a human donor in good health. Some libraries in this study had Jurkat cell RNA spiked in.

The CDR3 region has the DNA TGTGCCAGCAGTCTGGGCGTCGGTTACGAGCAGTACTTC. The encoded protein is CASSLGVGYEQYF. The chain is built from TRBV7-8 and TRBJ2-7; no reliable D call. The CDR3 totals 13 residues. Trimming cost V 6 bases and J 4 bases, with 13 bases left between them. Germline loops: CDR1 SGHVS, CDR2 FQNEAQ. Looking up the rest from reference TRBV7-8 and TRBJ2-7 gives the full variable domain: GAGVSQSPRYKVAKRGQDVALRCDPISGHVSLFWYQQALGQGPEFLTYFQNEAQLDKSGLPSDRFFAERPEGSVSTLKIQRTQQEDSAVYLCASSLGVGYEQYFGPGTRLTVT.